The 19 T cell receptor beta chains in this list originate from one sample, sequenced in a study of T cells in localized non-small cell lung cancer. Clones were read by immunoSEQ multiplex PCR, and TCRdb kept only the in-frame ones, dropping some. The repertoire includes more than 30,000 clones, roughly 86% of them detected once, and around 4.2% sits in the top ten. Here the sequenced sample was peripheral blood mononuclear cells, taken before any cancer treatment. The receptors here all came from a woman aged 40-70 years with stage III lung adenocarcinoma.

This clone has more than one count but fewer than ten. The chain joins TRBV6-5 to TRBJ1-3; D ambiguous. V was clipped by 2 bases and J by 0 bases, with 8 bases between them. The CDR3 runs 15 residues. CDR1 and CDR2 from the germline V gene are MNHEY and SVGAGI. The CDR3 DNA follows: TGTGCCAGCAGTTACCGACAACTCTCTGGAAACACCATATATTTT. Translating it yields CASSYRQLSGNTIYF.

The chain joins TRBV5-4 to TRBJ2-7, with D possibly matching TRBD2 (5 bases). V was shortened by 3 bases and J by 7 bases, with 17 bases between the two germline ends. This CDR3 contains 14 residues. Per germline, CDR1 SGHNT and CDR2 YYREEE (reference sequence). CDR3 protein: CASSWTGTTEEQYF. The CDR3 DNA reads TGTGCCAGCAGCTGGACTGGTACCACTGAGGAGCAGTACTTC.

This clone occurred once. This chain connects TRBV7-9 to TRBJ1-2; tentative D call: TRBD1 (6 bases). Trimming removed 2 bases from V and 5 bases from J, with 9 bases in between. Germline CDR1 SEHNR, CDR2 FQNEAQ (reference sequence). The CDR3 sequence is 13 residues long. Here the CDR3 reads CASSLWRGYGYTF. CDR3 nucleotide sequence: TGTGCCAGCAGCTTATGGAGGGGGTATGGCTACACCTTC.

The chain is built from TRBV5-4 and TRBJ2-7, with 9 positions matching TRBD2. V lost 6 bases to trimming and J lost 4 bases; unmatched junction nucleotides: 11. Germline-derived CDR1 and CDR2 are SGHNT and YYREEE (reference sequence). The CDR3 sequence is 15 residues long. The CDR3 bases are TGTGCCAGCAAGTTCATAGGAGCGGGAGGTTACGAGCAGTACTTC. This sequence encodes CASKFIGAGGYEQYF.

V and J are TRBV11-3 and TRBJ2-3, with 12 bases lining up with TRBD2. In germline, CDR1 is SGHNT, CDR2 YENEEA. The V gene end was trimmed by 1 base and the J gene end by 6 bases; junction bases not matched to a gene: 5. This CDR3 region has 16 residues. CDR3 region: CASSLGLAGVEDTQYF. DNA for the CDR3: TGTGCCAGCAGCTTAGGACTAGCGGGGGTCGAGGATACGCAGTATTTT.

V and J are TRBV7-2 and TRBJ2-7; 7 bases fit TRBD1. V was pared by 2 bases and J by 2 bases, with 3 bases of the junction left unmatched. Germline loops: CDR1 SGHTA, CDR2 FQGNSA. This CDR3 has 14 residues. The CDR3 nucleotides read TGTGCCAGCAGCTTAACCGGGACAGCCTACGAGCAGTACTTC. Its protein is CASSLTGTAYEQYF.

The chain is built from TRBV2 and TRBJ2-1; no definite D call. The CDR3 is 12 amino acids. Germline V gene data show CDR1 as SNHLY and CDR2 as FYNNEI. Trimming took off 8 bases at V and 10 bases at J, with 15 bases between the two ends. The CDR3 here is CASSGLSGEQFF. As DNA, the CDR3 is TGTGCCAGCTCCGGGCTCTCTGGGGAGCAGTTCTTC.

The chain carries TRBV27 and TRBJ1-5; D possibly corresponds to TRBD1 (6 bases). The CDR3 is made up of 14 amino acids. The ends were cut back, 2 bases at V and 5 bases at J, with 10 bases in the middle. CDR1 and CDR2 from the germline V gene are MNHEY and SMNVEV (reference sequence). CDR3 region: CASSLREGDQPQHF. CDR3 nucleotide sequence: TGTGCCAGCAGTTTAAGGGAGGGGGATCAGCCCCAGCATTTT.

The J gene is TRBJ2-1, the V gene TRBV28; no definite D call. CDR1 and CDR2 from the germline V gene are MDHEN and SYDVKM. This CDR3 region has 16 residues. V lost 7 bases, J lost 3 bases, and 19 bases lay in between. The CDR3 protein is CASKVGGGLDYNEQFF. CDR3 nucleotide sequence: TGTGCCAGCAAAGTAGGCGGTGGGTTAGACTACAATGAGCAGTTCTTC.

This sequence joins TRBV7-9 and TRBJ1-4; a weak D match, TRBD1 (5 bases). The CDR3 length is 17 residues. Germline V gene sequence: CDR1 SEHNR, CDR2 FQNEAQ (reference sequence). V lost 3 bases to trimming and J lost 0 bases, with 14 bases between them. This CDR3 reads CASSLGAGRPTNEKLFF. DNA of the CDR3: TGTGCCAGCAGCTTGGGTGCAGGGCGACCAACTAATGAAAAACTGTTTTTT.

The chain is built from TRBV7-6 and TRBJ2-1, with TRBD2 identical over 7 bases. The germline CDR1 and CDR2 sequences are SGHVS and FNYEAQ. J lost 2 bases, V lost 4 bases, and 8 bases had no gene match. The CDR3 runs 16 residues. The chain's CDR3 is CASSSGAGRTYNEQFF. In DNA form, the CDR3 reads TGTGCCAGCAGCTCCGGAGCGGGAAGGACCTACAATGAGCAGTTCTTC.

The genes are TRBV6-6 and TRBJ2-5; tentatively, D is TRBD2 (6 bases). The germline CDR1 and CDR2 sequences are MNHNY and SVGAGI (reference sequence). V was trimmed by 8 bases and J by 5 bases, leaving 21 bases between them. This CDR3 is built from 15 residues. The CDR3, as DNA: TGTGCCAGCCGCCCTCCACAAGGAGGGAGGGAGACCCAGTACTTC. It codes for CASRPPQGGRETQYF.

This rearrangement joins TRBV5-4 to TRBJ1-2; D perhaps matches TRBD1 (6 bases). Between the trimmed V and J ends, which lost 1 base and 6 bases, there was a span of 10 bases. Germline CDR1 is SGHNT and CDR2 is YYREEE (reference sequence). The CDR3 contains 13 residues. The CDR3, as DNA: TGTGCCAGCAGCTTGACAGGGACCAATGGCTACACCTTC. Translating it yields CASSLTGTNGYTF. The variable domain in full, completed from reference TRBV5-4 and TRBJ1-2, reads ETGVTQSPTHLIKTRGQQVTLRCSSQSGHNTVSWYQQALGQGPQFIFQYYREEENGRGNFPPRFSGLQFPNYSSELNVNALELDDSALYLCASSLTGTNGYTFGSGTRLTVV.

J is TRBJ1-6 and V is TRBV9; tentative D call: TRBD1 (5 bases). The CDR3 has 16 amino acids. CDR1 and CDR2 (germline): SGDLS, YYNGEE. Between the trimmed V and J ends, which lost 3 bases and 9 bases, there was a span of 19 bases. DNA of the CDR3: TGTGCCAGCAGCGATAATATTGGGGCCAACGGTTCACCCCTCCACTTT. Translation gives CASSDNIGANGSPLHF.

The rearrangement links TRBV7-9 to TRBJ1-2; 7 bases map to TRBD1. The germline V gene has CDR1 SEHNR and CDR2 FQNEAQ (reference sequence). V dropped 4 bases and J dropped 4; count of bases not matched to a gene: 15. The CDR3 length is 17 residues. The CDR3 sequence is CASSSALQGLLPYGYTF. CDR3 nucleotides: TGTGCCAGCAGCTCTGCTTTACAGGGGTTGCTTCCCTATGGCTACACCTTC.

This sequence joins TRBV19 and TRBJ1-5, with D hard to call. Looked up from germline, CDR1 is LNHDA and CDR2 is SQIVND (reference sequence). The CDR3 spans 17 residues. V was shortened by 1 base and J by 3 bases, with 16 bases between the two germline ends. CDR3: CASSIVRADPPNQPQHF. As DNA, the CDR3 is TGTGCCAGTAGTATAGTCCGGGCAGATCCCCCCAATCAGCCCCAGCATTTT.

The CDR3 protein is CASSLGGTPQAEAFF. The CDR3, as DNA: TGTGCCAGCAGCTTAGGTGGGACCCCGCAGGCTGAAGCTTTCTTT. The V call is TRBV11-2, the J call TRBJ1-1, with D maybe TRBD1 (5 bases). Deletions cut 1 base from V and 6 bases from J, with 15 bases between. Germline CDR1 and CDR2: SGHAT and FQNNGV. This CDR3 comprises 15 residues.

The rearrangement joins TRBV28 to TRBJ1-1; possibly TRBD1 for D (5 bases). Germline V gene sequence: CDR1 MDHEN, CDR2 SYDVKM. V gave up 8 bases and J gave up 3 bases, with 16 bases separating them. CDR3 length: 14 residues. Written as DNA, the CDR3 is TGTGCCAGCCAGATTCAGGGACCGGACACTGAAGCTTTCTTT. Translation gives CASQIQGPDTEAFF. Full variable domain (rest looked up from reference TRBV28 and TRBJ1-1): DVKVTQSSRYLVKRTGEKVFLECVQDMDHENMFWYRQDPGLGLRLIYFSYDVKMKEKGDIPEGYSVSREKKERFSLILESASTNQTSMYLCASQIQGPDTEAFFGQGTRLTVV.

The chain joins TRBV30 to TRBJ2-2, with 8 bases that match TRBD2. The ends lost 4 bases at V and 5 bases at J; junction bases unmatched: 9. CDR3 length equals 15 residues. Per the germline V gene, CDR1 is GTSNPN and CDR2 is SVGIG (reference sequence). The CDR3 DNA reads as TGTGCCTGGACCGGGGGGGCAGGGTTGACCGGGGAGCTGTTTTTT. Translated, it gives CAWTGGAGLTGELFF. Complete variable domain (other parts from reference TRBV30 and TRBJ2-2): SQTIHQWPATLVQPVGSPLSLECTVEGTSNPNLYWYRQAAGRGLQLLFYSVGIGQISSEVPQNLSASRPQDRQFILSSKKLLLSDSGFYLCAWTGGAGLTGELFFGEGSRLTVL.